Shown below are 17 T cell receptor beta chains from a single sample sequenced in a study of T-cell reconstitution after alpha-beta-depleted transplantation in children. Using unique molecular identifiers, the investigators prepared the TCRbeta library. One entry per CDR3 protein results from TCRdb running MiXCR on the PCR reads. Of around 230,000 distinct CDR3 sequences detected, roughly 15% appear once; the ten largest clones hold around two fifths. The specimen comprised PBMCs, mostly from graft donor cells, sampled 360 days after TCRalphabeta/CD19-depleted stem cell transplant. The receptors stem from a male patient aged 2 to 10 who had a stem cell transplant for acute lymphoblastic leukemia, so the T cells may come from the graft donor.

This CDR3 reads CASSLDARTALNTEAFF. CDR3 DNA: TGTGCCAGCAGCTTAGACGCCCGGACAGCCCTGAACACTGAAGCTTTCTTT. The chain uses TRBV11-2 and TRBJ1-1; D might be TRBD1 (6 bases). Germline V CDR1 and CDR2: SGHAT, FQNNGV. V lost 0 bases and J 0 bases, leaving 14 bases between the germline ends. This CDR3 spans 17 amino acids.

This clonotype came up a few times. The chain employs TRBV10-3 and TRBJ2-1, with TRBD1 matching 8 bases. Germline V gene data show CDR1 as ENHRY and CDR2 as SYGVKD. V lost 5 bases and J lost 4; bases outside the gene matches: 7. This CDR3 is built from 15 residues. The DNA of the CDR3 is TGTGCCATCAGTCATCCGGGACAGGAGTACAATGAGCAGTTCTTC. Protein sequence: CAISHPGQEYNEQFF.

This clonotype has ten or more counts. DNA of the CDR3: TGTGCCAGCAGCCTGGGACAGGGAGGTACAAATGAAAAACTGTTTTTT. It is translated as CASSLGQGGTNEKLFF. The chain employs TRBV5-5 and TRBJ1-4; TRBD1 matches at 9 bases. Looked up from germline, CDR1 is SGHKS and CDR2 is YYEKEE (reference sequence). Unmatched junction bases numbered 9, after V lost 4 bases and J lost 5 bases. This CDR3 contains 16 residues.

V is TRBV11-3 and J is TRBJ2-1, with 8 bases lining up with TRBD2. This CDR3 comprises 15 residues. CDR1 SGHNT and CDR2 YENEEA come from the germline V gene. V lost 5 bases and J lost 7; bases outside the gene matches: 10. The CDR3 DNA sequence: TGTGCCAGCAGCCCCCCGGCGGGGGGTATGAATGAGCAGTTCTTC. Translating gives CASSPPAGGMNEQFF.

V gene TRBV4-3 combines with J gene TRBJ2-3; possible D gene TRBD2, 7 bases. The CDR3 runs 15 residues. CDR1 and CDR2 from the germline V gene are LGHNA and YSLEER. Trimming pared 0 bases from V and 4 bases from J, leaving 11 bases between. The CDR3 protein is CASSQDTGGADTQYF. Here the CDR3 DNA reads TGCGCCAGCAGCCAAGATACGGGGGGCGCAGATACGCAGTATTTT.

V usage is TRBV27 and J usage is TRBJ2-7; 7 bases agree with TRBD2. The CDR3 has 13 residues. Germline V gives CDR1 MNHEY, CDR2 SMNVEV (reference sequence). V was clipped by 6 bases and J by 4 bases; unmatched bases: 6. The CDR3 here is CASSRASGYEQYF. The CDR3 bases are TGTGCCAGCAGCCGGGCTAGCGGATACGAGCAGTACTTC.

The sample holds a few counts of this clonotype. This chain uses TRBV12-3 or TRBV12-4 with TRBJ2-3; unclear D gene. V was trimmed by 6 bases and J by 0 bases, leaving 10 bases between them. CDR3 size: 14 residues. The CDR3 bases are TGTGCCAGCAGCCGACCCCGTAGCACAGATACGCAGTATTTT. Translated: CASSRPRSTDTQYF.

The CDR3 DNA is TGCAGTGCTAGAGATCTTGACCAGAACACCGGGGAGCTGTTTTTT. This translates into CSARDLDQNTGELFF. The genes are TRBV20-1 and TRBJ2-2, with D unclear. CDR3 length: 15 residues. Germline CDR1 reads DFQATT; CDR2 reads SNEGSKA (reference sequence). The V gene lost 0 bases and the J gene lost 1 base, with 9 bases spanning the gap.

This chain uses TRBV28 with TRBJ1-1, with D uncertain. The germline V gene has CDR1 MDHEN and CDR2 SYDVKM. The CDR3 covers 13 residues. V gave up 5 bases and J gave up 1 base, with 8 bases separating them. The CDR3 DNA reads as TGTGCCAGCAGTCTCTTGGAGAACACTGAAGCTTTCTTT. It specifies CASSLLENTEAFF.

V and J are TRBV16 and TRBJ2-7, with 9 bases fitting TRBD2. V shed 1 base and J 0 bases; nucleotides not matched to a gene: 4. Germline V gene data show CDR1 as KGHSY and CDR2 as FQNENV. The CDR3 runs to 16 residues. CDR3 residues: CASSQYGGGASYEQYF. The CDR3 coding sequence is TGTGCCAGCAGCCAATATGGCGGGGGGGCCTCCTACGAGCAGTACTTC. The full variable domain, its missing parts supplied by reference TRBV16 and TRBJ2-7, is GEEVAQTPKHLVRGEGQKAKLYCAPIKGHSYVFWYQQVLKNEFKFLISFQNENVFDETGMPKERFSAKCLPNSPCSLEIQATKLEDSAVYFCASSQYGGGASYEQYFGPGTRLTVT.

This clonotype was found a few times. This chain joins TRBV12-3 or TRBV12-4 and TRBJ2-7; possible D gene TRBD1, 5 bases. The ends were cut back, 6 bases at V and 2 bases at J, with 17 bases in the middle. The CDR3 is 15 amino acids. The chain's CDR3 is CASRPSADSAYEQYF. The CDR3 DNA reads as TGTGCCAGCAGGCCCTCCGCCGACAGTGCCTACGAGCAGTACTTC.

This clonotype has just a few counts. The chain couples TRBV5-6 to TRBJ1-2; 10 bases map to TRBD1. The CDR3 runs to 16 residues. CDR1 is SGHDT, CDR2 YYEEEE, per germline. Trimming cost V 2 bases and J 7 bases; bases outside gene matches: 11. CDR3 bases: TGTGCCAGCAGCTTTCTGGGACAGGGGCCTCAACCTGGCTACACCTTC. Its protein product is CASSFLGQGPQPGYTF.

The CDR3 nucleotides are TGTGCCAGCAGTTTGGCGGGCAACTCCTACAATGAGCAGTTCTTC. The encoded protein is CASSLAGNSYNEQFF. J is TRBJ2-1 and V is TRBV12-3 or TRBV12-4; a possible D gene is TRBD2 (5 bases). The V and J ends lost 3 bases and 0 bases respectively, with 9 bases between them. This CDR3 spans 15 amino acids.

This chain joins TRBV10-3 and TRBJ2-7; D is possibly TRBD2 (7 bases). CDR1 ENHRY and CDR2 SYGVKD come from the germline V gene. This CDR3 has 12 residues. The V and J ends lost 6 bases and 4 bases respectively, with 10 bases between them. The CDR3 DNA reads as TGTGCCATCAGAGGGGGGGCATACGAGCAGTACTTC. Protein: CAIRGGAYEQYF.

The V call is TRBV7-2, the J call TRBJ2-3, with unresolved D. Germline values: CDR1 SGHTA, CDR2 FQGNSA. The germline V and J ends were trimmed by 5 bases and 0 bases, with 12 bases remaining between them. This CDR3 comprises 15 residues. This chain's CDR3 is CASSRPGPSTDTQYF. The CDR3 DNA reads TGTGCCAGCAGCCGCCCGGGTCCGAGCACAGATACGCAGTATTTT.

The rearrangement uses TRBV2 and TRBJ2-3; 10 nucleotides align to TRBD1. The CDR3 has 13 residues. CDR1 and CDR2 (germline): SNHLY, FYNNEI. J lost 6 bases, V lost 7 bases, and 4 bases had no gene match. CDR3 protein: CASKGQGGDTQYF. Here the CDR3 DNA reads TGTGCCAGCAAAGGACAGGGGGGCGATACGCAGTATTTT.

This clonotype turned up a few times. The chain uses TRBV7-2 and TRBJ2-7; a weak D match, TRBD2 (7 bases). CDR1 SGHTA and CDR2 FQGNSA come from the germline V gene. Trimming took 1 base from V and 0 from J, leaving 16 bases between them. The CDR3 totals 17 residues. The CDR3 coding sequence is TGTGCCAGCAGCTTAGTTGGCGGGGGCCTGGACTCCTACGAGCAGTACTTC. Amino acid sequence: CASSLVGGGLDSYEQYF.